This TCR beta chain was sequenced in a study of monozygotic twins with inflammatory bowel disease. TCRdb reprocessed the 5' RACE reads and stores each CDR3 protein as one record, lacking DNA. This repertoire includes over 200,000 distinct CDR3 sequences. Sequences were obtained from blood. The source of this sequence is a human donor with ulcerative colitis or Crohn's disease, or a healthy co-twin of an affected twin (not recorded which).

This CDR3 is CASSRLGQGNSPLHF. The chain combines TRBV7-9 with TRBJ1-6; TCRdb returns TRBD1, unconfirmable since there is no DNA. There are 15 residues in the CDR3. Germline V gives CDR1 SEHNR, CDR2 FQNEAQ (reference sequence).